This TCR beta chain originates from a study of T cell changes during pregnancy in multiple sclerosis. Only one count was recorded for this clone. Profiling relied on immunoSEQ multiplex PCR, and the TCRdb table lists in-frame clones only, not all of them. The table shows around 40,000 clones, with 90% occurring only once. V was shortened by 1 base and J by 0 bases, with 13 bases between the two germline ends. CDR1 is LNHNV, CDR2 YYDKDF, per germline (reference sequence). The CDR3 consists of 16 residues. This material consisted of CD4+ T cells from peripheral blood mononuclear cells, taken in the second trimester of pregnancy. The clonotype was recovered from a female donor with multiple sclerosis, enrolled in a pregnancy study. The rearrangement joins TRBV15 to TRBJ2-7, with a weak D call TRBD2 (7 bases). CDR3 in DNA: TGTGCCACCAGCAGAGTGGGGGGCGGGGGCTCCTACGAGCAGTACTTC. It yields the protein CATSRVGGGGSYEQYF.